Listed below are T cell receptor beta chains from one sample, sequenced in a study of blood T cell repertoires in COVID-19. Here immunoSEQ multiplex PCR was the method, and the copy in TCRdb shows in-frame clones only, minus some. The table shows approximately 300,000 clones, with 75% to 95% occurring only once. Sample: peripheral blood. The receptors were sampled from a woman in her 30s with COVID-19, enrolled during active disease. CDR3s include the opening cysteine and the closing phenylalanine or tryptophan. A D gene is named only where the DNA matches it firmly. Clone size is given for some rows only: seen once, a few or many times, or a class if the clone is expanded.

>TRBJ2-7|NA|NA|TRBV27
TGTGCCAGCAGTTCCCGTGACAGTTCCTACGAGCAGTACTTC
CASSSRDSSYEQYF
>TRBJ2-7|NA|NA|TRBV9
TGTGCCAGCAGCGTAGTAGGGGTTAGCGAGCAGTACTTC
CASSVVGVSEQYF
>TRBJ2-7|NA|NA|TRBV5-1
TGCGCCAGCAGCTCCGGACAGAGTTACGAGCAGTACTTC
CASSSGQSYEQYF
>TRBJ1-2|TRBD1|NA|TRBV7-2
TGTGCCAGCAGCTTAGAACCGGGACAGGGGGCCTCTGGCTACACCTTC
CASSLEPGQGASGYTF
>TRBJ1-5|TRBD1|NA|TRBV15
TGTGCCACCAGCAGAGATTTTCCTTCCGGGACAGGGCAGCATTTT
CATSRDFPSGTGQHF
>TRBJ1-2|NA|NA|TRBV9
TGTGCCAGCAGCCCCAGGGCCCGTGGGGACTATGGCTACACCTTC
CASSPRARGDYGYTF
>TRBJ2-5|NA|NA|TRBV3-1/TRBV3-2
TGTGCCAGCAGCCGACTCGGGACTCTGGGGCCGGAGACCCAGTACTTC
CASSRLGTLGPETQYF
>TRBJ2-7|NA|NA|TRBV7-2
TGTGCCAGCAGCTTAGCGGGCAGCTCCTACGAGCAGTACTTC
CASSLAGSSYEQYF
>TRBJ2-7|TRBD1|NA|TRBV29-1
TGCAGCGCGGCCGGGACAGGGGGCTACGAGCAGTACTTC
CSAAGTGGYEQYF
>TRBJ2-7|TRBD1|few|TRBV5-1
TGCGCCAGCAGCTTGGGGGGACAGGTCTACGAGCAGTACTTC
CASSLGGQVYEQYF
>TRBJ1-6|NA|NA|TRBV7-9
TGTGCCAGCAGCCTCCGAGGCCAAGGTTCACCCCTCCACTTT
CASSLRGQGSPLHF
>TRBJ2-7|NA|NA|TRBV18
TGTGCCAGCTCACCTTCGTCGGACAGCTCCTACGAGCAGTACTTC
CASSPSSDSSYEQYF
>TRBJ1-1|TRBD1|NA|TRBV18
TGTGCCAGCTCACCACCGGGGGGACAGTGGACTGAAGCTTTCTTT
CASSPPGGQWTEAFF
>TRBJ2-7|TRBD1|NA|TRBV7-9
TGTGCCAGCAGCTTAGTGTCTGGGACAGGGTCTCGGGAGCAGTACTTC
CASSLVSGTGSREQYF
>TRBJ1-1|NA|once|TRBV30
TGTGCCTGGAGCAACGGGGGTAACACTGAAGCTTTCTTT
CAWSNGGNTEAFF
>TRBJ2-2|NA|NA|TRBV28
TGTGCCAGCAGTCCTATACGCACAGGAACCGGGGAGCTGTTTTTT
CASSPIRTGTGELFF
>TRBJ2-5|NA|NA|TRBV5-1
TGCGCCAGCAGCTCCAACAGTTTCCAAGAGACCCAGTACTTC
CASSSNSFQETQYF
>TRBJ2-7|TRBD1|NA|TRBV10-2
TGCGCCAGCACTCGACTGGCAGGGGGCTACGAGCAGTACTTC
CASTRLAGGYEQYF
>TRBJ1-4|NA|NA|TRBV15
TGTGCCACCAGCAGAGAAGGGGCTTCTAATGAAAAACTGTTTTTT
CATSREGASNEKLFF
>TRBJ1-5|NA|NA|TRBV6-2/TRBV6-3
TGTGCCAGCAGTTTATACTATCAGCCCCAGCATTTT
CASSLYYQPQHF
>TRBJ2-5|NA|NA|TRBV28
TGTGCCAGCAGTTTTCAGTTCCAAGAGACCCAGTACTTC
CASSFQFQETQYF
>TRBJ1-1|NA|NA|TRBV4-3
TGCGCCAGCAGCCAAGATGGCACAGGCCCCGCGAGTGCTTTCTTT
CASSQDGTGPASAFF
>TRBJ2-1|NA|NA|TRBV30
TGTGCCTGGAGTGTCCCCAGGAGCGGCTCCTACAATGAGCAGTTCTTC
CAWSVPRSGSYNEQFF
>TRBJ1-6|NA|NA|TRBV3-1/TRBV3-2
TGTGCCAGCAGCCAAGTACAGTCTAACGCACCCCTCCACTTT
CASSQVQSNAPLHF
>TRBJ1-4|NA|NA|TRBV9
TGTGCCAGCAGCCCCGGATCCCTGCGGGAAAAACTGTTTTTT
CASSPGSLREKLFF
>TRBJ2-2|TRBD1|NA|TRBV28
TGTGCCAGCCGGACAGGGGGAGGCACCGGGGAGCTGTTTTTT
CASRTGGGTGELFF
>TRBJ2-2|TRBD2|NA|TRBV6-2/TRBV6-3
TGTGCCAGCAGTTTTTCTGCGGGAGGAAACACCGGGGAGCTGTTTTTT
CASSFSAGGNTGELFF
>TRBJ1-1|TRBD1|NA|TRBV24-1
TGTGCCACCAGTGACCGACAGGGGGACACTGAAGCTTTCTTT
CATSDRQGDTEAFF
>TRBJ2-7|NA|NA|TRBV7-2
TGTGCCAGCAGCCTCCGGGACTCTTCCTACGAGCAGTACTTC
CASSLRDSSYEQYF
>TRBJ2-3|NA|NA|TRBV12-3/TRBV12-4
TGTGCCAGCAGTTTAGCCAAGGAGACGCAGTATTTT
CASSLAKETQYF
>TRBJ1-5|TRBD1|once|TRBV4-1
TGCGCCAGCAGCCCGCAGGGGGATAGCAATCAGCCCCAGCATTTT
CASSPQGDSNQPQHF
>TRBJ2-2|NA|NA|TRBV28
TGTGCCAGCAGTTCTTTAAACACCGGGGAGCTGTTTTTT
CASSSLNTGELFF
>TRBJ2-1|TRBD2|NA|TRBV30
TGTGCCTGGACCAGCGGGAAGAATGAGCAGTTCTTC
CAWTSGKNEQFF
>TRBJ2-1|NA|NA|TRBV5-6
TGTGCCAGCAGCTTACTCGTATCGGGGAATGAGCAGTTCTTC
CASSLLVSGNEQFF
>TRBJ1-4|TRBD1|NA|TRBV27
TGTGCCAGCAGACCATGGACAGGGAGAACTAATGAAAAACTGTTTTTT
CASRPWTGRTNEKLFF
>TRBJ2-5|TRBD2|NA|TRBV5-4
TGTGCCAGCAGCTGGGGCGGGGGTGGCCAAGAGACCCAGTACTTC
CASSWGGGGQETQYF
>TRBJ1-5|TRBD1|NA|TRBV28
TGTGCCACCCAGTTTATACAGGGGAAGCAGCCCCAGCATTTT
CATQFIQGKQPQHF
>TRBJ2-1|NA|NA|TRBV11-2
TGTGCCAGCAGCTTAGCGGCAGGAGGGGTTGAGCAGTTCTTC
CASSLAAGGVEQFF
>TRBJ1-2|NA|once|TRBV28
TGTGCCGCGGGTTTTGATGGCTACACCTTC
CAAGFDGYTF
>TRBJ1-6|NA|NA|TRBV30
TGTGCCTGGAGTAGAGGACAGATTAATTCACCCCTCCACTTT
CAWSRGQINSPLHF
>TRBJ1-2|TRBD1|NA|TRBV6-2/TRBV6-3
TGTGCCAGCAGTTACACGGACAGGGGCCATGGCTACACCTTC
CASSYTDRGHGYTF
>TRBJ1-1|TRBD1|NA|TRBV7-6
TGTGCCAGCGGCCAGGGGGTAGGGACTGAAGCTTTCTTT
CASGQGVGTEAFF
>TRBJ1-3|TRBD1|NA|TRBV7-6
TGTGCCAGCAGCCCCGGGACAGGGGTCGGAAACACCATATATTTT
CASSPGTGVGNTIYF
>TRBJ2-1|TRBD2|NA|TRBV9
TGTGCCAGCAGCGTACTAGCGGAGGGCTCCTACAATGAGCAGTTCTTC
CASSVLAEGSYNEQFF
>TRBJ2-5|TRBD2|NA|TRBV11-2
TGTGCCAGCAGCTCGGGGTCAGCGGGAGGAAGGGAGACCCAGTACTTC
CASSSGSAGGRETQYF
>TRBJ1-2|TRBD1|once|TRBV19
TGTGCCAGTACCCGGACAGGCATCTATGGCTACACCTTC
CASTRTGIYGYTF
>TRBJ1-2|TRBD1|NA|TRBV7-9
TGTGCCAGCAGCTTAAGTGACAGGGGCTCCGGCTACACCTTC
CASSLSDRGSGYTF
>TRBJ2-1|TRBD2|NA|TRBV2
TGTGCCAGCAGTGGCCCCAGCGGGAGCGGCAATGAGCAGTTCTTC
CASSGPSGSGNEQFF
>TRBJ1-1|TRBD1|NA|TRBV18
TGTGCCAGCTCACTTTTGACAGGGGGGACGAACACTGAAGCTTTCTTT
CASSLLTGGTNTEAFF
>TRBJ2-7|NA|few|TRBV19
TGTGCCAGTAGTATCTCCCGTCGGGGGAAGCAGTACTTC
CASSISRRGKQYF
>TRBJ2-2|TRBD2|NA|TRBV10-3
TGTGCCATAAGCGGGAGAGACACCGGGGAGCTGTTTTTT
CAISGRDTGELFF